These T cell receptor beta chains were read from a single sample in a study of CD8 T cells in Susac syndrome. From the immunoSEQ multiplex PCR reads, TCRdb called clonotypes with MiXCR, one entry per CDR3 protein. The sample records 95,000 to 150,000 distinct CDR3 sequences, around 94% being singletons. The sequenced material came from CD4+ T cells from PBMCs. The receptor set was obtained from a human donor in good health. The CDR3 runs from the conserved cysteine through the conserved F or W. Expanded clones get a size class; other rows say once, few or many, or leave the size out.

CASSVGVNYGYTF	TRBV7-2	-
CASGTGRPNQPQHF	TRBV19	-
CASGLVSGSTDTQYF	TRBV12-5	-
CASSNNILAGYEQYF	TRBV28	-
CASSLYRELQPQHF	TRBV6-6	once
CASQLAGENGEQFF	TRBV7-9	-
CSVDGDSLREQYF	TRBV29-1	-
CATEDRRVDYGYTF	TRBV6-2/TRBV6-3	once
CASSQDLWTSGRPGVYF	TRBV4-2	-
CSVDSRQGPFDSNQPQHF	TRBV29-1	-
CASTSGGRGNEQFF	TRBV5-1	-
CASSLASGTRADTQYF	TRBV5-6	-
CASSYVQTSTGTQYF	TRBV6-2/TRBV6-3	-
CASSTWPQETQYF	TRBV6-2/TRBV6-3	-
CASSQSPGRSCGYTF	TRBV23-1	-
CASSQVEWATQYF	TRBV4-1	-
CASSIKRQLLWGEQYF	TRBV19	-
CASRPTGNNQPQHF	TRBV12-3/TRBV12-4	-
CAWSFGPATSIETQYF	TRBV30	-
CASSPQTGYGYTF	TRBV12-3/TRBV12-4	-
CSARGAGETDTQYF	TRBV20-1	-
CASSPNGQGNQPQHF	TRBV12-3/TRBV12-4	-
CSVLPGGAGGYTF	TRBV29-1	-
CASSLNSGGNLPQYF	TRBV5-1	-
CASSLARGLGGTDTQYF	TRBV5-4	once
CASTRTSGIRRTGELFF	TRBV19	-
CASSYRTSGKADTQYF	TRBV2	-
CASSLRLAGYTGELFF	TRBV12-3/TRBV12-4	once
CATSRDPGLGGTQYF	TRBV15	-
CSLHRGPQETQYF	TRBV20-1	once
CASSQEHGRGILSAYEQYF	TRBV4-3	-
CASTQYHPESQYF	TRBV19	-
CASSTRVKGTEAFF	TRBV5-1	-
CASKAESYNEQFF	TRBV5-1	-
CASSATDSNQPQHF	TRBV9	-
CASRTIYGLAVYNEQFF	TRBV27	-
CATSRVPGSNYGYTF	TRBV15	-
CASSGRASGSITDTQYF	TRBV5-4	-
CASSFASGYEQYF	TRBV28	-
CASDSPSTYEQYF	TRBV7-2	once
CASSLAPLTGLSNQPQHF	TRBV5-8	-
CASSDWQGGDYHNEQFF	TRBV2	few
CSVKAGEQYF	TRBV29-1	-
CASSYYPGPNEKLFF	TRBV27	-